This T cell receptor (beta chain) was recovered during a study of T-cell reconstitution after alpha-beta-depleted transplantation in children. This CDR3 comprises 15 residues. Germline CDR1 and CDR2: SEHNR and FQNEAQ (reference sequence). V shed 2 bases and J shed 1 base, with 11 bases lying between them. This clonotype was observed a handful of times. This sample's TCRbeta library carried unique molecular identifier barcodes. TCRdb recomputed calls from the PCR reads with MiXCR, one row per CDR3 protein. The repertoire consists of around 370,000 distinct CDR3 sequences, with about 9.4% occurring once and the leading ten covering 2% to 3%.

The receptor comes from a human donor who donated a stem cell graft to a child with acute lymphoblastic leukemia. Sequenced here: PBMCs from the stem cell graft donor, sampled from the stem cell graft. V and J are TRBV7-9 and TRBJ2-5, with TRBD1 as a possible D gene (6 bases). The CDR3 spells CASSLNRVSQETQYF. CDR3 nucleotide sequence: TGTGCCAGCAGCTTAAACAGGGTGTCCCAAGAGACCCAGTACTTC.